Below, one TCR beta chain is given with its context. The target antigen is unknown. This sample is part of a study of T cell responses to AZD1222 COVID-19 vaccine. Regarding the study as a whole: Among vaccine-associated CD4 TCRs, coverage spanned spike, with dominance at 160-218 and 743-854. Repertoire collection took place solely once the T cell response had peaked. Spike-specific TCR breadth rose after two AZD1222 doses, and depth rose as well.

The CDR3 contains 15 residues. The junction had 12 bases not matched to a gene; V was cut back by 6 bases and J by 7 bases. CDR1 and CDR2 from the germline V gene are SGHVS and FQNEAQ. Libraries were prepared by immunoSEQ multiplex PCR; TCRdb keeps only in-frame clonotypes and omits some of them. The sample lists roughly 120,000 clones; roughly 87% were seen once. Pooling covered second doses at about 4 or about 12 weeks. Source: peripheral blood, taken 28 days after the second AZD1222 dose. The source is an adult who received the AZD1222 COVID-19 vaccine. The rearrangement links TRBV7-8 to TRBJ1-2; 9 nucleotides agree with TRBD1. CDR3 nucleotide sequence: TGTGCCAGCAGTCCGGGACAGGGAGCGATTTTTGGCTACACCTTC. It encodes CASSPGQGAIFGYTF.